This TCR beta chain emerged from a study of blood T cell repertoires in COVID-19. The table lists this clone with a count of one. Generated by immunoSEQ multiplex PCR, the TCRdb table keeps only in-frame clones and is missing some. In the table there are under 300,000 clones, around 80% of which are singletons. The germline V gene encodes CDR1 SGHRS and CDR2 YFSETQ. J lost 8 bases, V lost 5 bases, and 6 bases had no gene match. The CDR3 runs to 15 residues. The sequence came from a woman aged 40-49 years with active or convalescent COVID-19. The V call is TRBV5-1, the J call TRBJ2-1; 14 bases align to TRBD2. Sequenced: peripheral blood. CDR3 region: CASRPGLAGVDEQFF. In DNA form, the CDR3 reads TGCGCCAGCAGACCGGGACTAGCGGGGGTCGATGAGCAGTTCTTC.